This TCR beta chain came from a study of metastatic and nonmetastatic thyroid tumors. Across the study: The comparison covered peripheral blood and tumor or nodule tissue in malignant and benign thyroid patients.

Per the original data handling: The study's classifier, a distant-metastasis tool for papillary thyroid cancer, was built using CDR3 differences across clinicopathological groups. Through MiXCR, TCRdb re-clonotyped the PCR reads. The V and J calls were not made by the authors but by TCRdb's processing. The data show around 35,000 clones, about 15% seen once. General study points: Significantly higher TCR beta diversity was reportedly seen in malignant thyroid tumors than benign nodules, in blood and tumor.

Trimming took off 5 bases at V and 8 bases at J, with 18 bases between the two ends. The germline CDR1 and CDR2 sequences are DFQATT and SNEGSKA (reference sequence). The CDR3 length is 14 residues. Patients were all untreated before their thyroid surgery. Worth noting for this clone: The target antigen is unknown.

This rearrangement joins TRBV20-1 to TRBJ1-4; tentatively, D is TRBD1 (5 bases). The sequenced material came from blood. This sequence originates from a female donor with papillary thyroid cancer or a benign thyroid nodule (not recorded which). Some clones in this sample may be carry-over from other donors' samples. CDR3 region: CSASAAGLQEKLFF. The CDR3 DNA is TGCAGTGCTTCGGCGGCAGGGCTTCAGGAAAAACTGTTTTTT.